The rows below give T cell receptor beta chains drawn from one sample of a study of molecular identifiers for immune sequencing clone quantification. TCRdb itself ran the PCR reads through MiXCR, one entry per CDR3 protein. The table has some 65,000 distinct CDR3 sequences, about 18% seen once. The sequencing sample was made of naive CD8+ T cells from blood, with Jurkat cell RNA spiked in. Receptors originate from a human donor in good health. Some libraries in this study had Jurkat cell RNA spiked in. Both conserved end residues are part of each CDR3. The D gene is left open where the match is weak. Size values are once, few and many counts, or a class for expanded clones, and some rows have none.

D	J	size	V	DNA	CDR3
TRBD2	TRBJ2-1	.	TRBV18	TGTGCCAGCTCACCAACGGGAGGGTCCTACAATGAGCAGTTCTTC	CASSPTGGSYNEQFF
.	TRBJ1-3	many	TRBV4-1	TGCGCCAGCAGCCAAGATCCAGTGATCTCTGGAAACACCATATATTTT	CASSQDPVISGNTIYF
.	TRBJ1-1	many	TRBV7-9	TGTGCCAGCACTCCATATACGGGAGGGAGCACTGAAGCTTTCTTT	CASTPYTGGSTEAFF
.	TRBJ2-7	.	TRBV7-6	TGTGCCGGCAGCTCAGGGGACGGGCAGTACTTC	CAGSSGDGQYF
TRBD2	TRBJ2-5	.	TRBV20-1	TGCAGTGCTAGAGTGGCGGGAGCGGAGACCCAGTACTTC	CSARVAGAETQYF
.	TRBJ2-3	many	TRBV20-1	TGCAGTGCTAGAGATCTGGCGGCAGCCCAAGATACGCAGTATTTT	CSARDLAAAQDTQYF
TRBD2	TRBJ2-7	many	TRBV27	TGTGCCAGCAGTTTTCGAACTAGCGGGACCTACGAGCAGTACTTC	CASSFRTSGTYEQYF
.	TRBJ2-2	many	TRBV28	TGTGCCAGCAGTTCCGGAGGGTGGGCCGGGGAGCTGTTTTTT	CASSSGGWAGELFF
.	TRBJ2-5	.	TRBV27	TGTGCCAGCAGTTTGACGTTCCAAGAGACCCAGTACTTC	CASSLTFQETQYF
.	TRBJ2-7	many	TRBV28	TGTGCCAGCAGTTTAGCGGGATCCGCGGGCGGCTCCTACGAGCAGTACTTC	CASSLAGSAGGSYEQYF
TRBD1	TRBJ1-2	.	TRBV3-1	TGTGCCAGCAGCCATGGGAGCGGGACAGGGACAAACTGTGGCTACACCTTC	CASSHGSGTGTNCGYTF
TRBD1	TRBJ1-4	.	TRBV7-9	TGTGCCAGCAGCTTACCGGACAGGGTGGAAAAACTGTTTTTT	CASSLPDRVEKLFF
TRBD1	TRBJ1-1	many	TRBV29-1	TGCAGCGTTGTACACCAGGGGGCCGGTGAAGCTTTCTTT	CSVVHQGAGEAFF
.	TRBJ2-3	many	TRBV7-2	TGTGCCAGCAGCTCCCGTGGGGCGGGAAGCACAGATACGCAGTATTTT	CASSSRGAGSTDTQYF
.	TRBJ2-7	many	TRBV5-6	TGTGCCAGCAGCTGGGTCGGTAGCGGAGCCTACGAGCAGTACTTC	CASSWVGSGAYEQYF
.	TRBJ2-1	.	TRBV19	TGTGCCAGTAGTATCAGGGACCCCTACAATGAGCAGTTCTTC	CASSIRDPYNEQFF
.	TRBJ1-5	many	TRBV27	TGTGCCAGCAGTTTATCGGGTTCTCAGCCCCAGCATTTT	CASSLSGSQPQHF
TRBD2	TRBJ2-1	.	TRBV12-3/TRBV12-4	TGTGCCAGCAGGCGGACTAGCGGCGGTCGCAATGAGCAGTTCTTC	CASRRTSGGRNEQFF
.	TRBJ2-1	.	TRBV12-3/TRBV12-4	TGTGCCAGCAGCCCGGGCGGGGATGAGCAGTTCTTC	CASSPGGDEQFF
.	TRBJ2-7	.	TRBV27	TGTGCCAGCAGGACTTATGACGAGCAGTACTTC	CASRTYDEQYF
.	TRBJ1-3	.	TRBV6-1	TGTGCCAGCAGTGAAGCAGGTTCTGGAAACACCATATATTTT	CASSEAGSGNTIYF
.	TRBJ2-7	many	TRBV2	TGTGCCAGTGGCCCTCCCCTCGAGCAGTACTTC	CASGPPLEQYF
.	TRBJ1-1	few	TRBV7-3	TGTGCCAGCAGCTTAACACCGGGGATTCTCACTGAAGCTTTCTTT	CASSLTPGILTEAFF
TRBD1	TRBJ2-2	many	TRBV3-1	TGTGCCAGCAGCCCAGGACAGGGGTGGAACACCGGGGAGCTGTTTTTT	CASSPGQGWNTGELFF
TRBD1	TRBJ2-5	few	TRBV2	TGTGCCAGCAGTGACGGACAGGGCGAAGAGACCCAGTACTTC	CASSDGQGEETQYF
.	TRBJ2-5	many	TRBV6-4	TGTGCCAGCAGTGACTCTTCACCCCAAGAGACCCAGTACTTC	CASSDSSPQETQYF
.	TRBJ2-3	many	TRBV11-3	TGTGCCAGCAGCTTACTAGCCGGACCCAGGGATACGCAGTATTTT	CASSLLAGPRDTQYF
.	TRBJ2-7	many	TRBV6-5	TGTGCCAGCAGCTCTACTCAGGGGAACCCCTACGAGCAGTACTTC	CASSSTQGNPYEQYF
TRBD2	TRBJ2-1	many	TRBV30	TGTGCCTGGAGAGTGACTAGCGGGAGACCCTCCAATGAGCAGTTCTTC	CAWRVTSGRPSNEQFF
.	TRBJ1-6	many	TRBV20-1	TGCAGTGCTAGAGATCATGGGGAACCGCGCGCTTCACCCCTCCACTTT	CSARDHGEPRASPLHF
TRBD2	TRBJ2-7	many	TRBV4-1	TGCGCCAGCAGCCAAGATGCAACTAGCGGGAGTCGGTACGAGCAGTACTTC	CASSQDATSGSRYEQYF
.	TRBJ2-7	many	TRBV14	TGTGCCAGCAGCCAAGAACAAGGGGGACTATCGTACGAGCAGTACTTC	CASSQEQGGLSYEQYF
.	TRBJ2-7	many	TRBV7-9	TGTGCCAGCAGCTTATCAGCGGCCTACGAGCAGTACTTC	CASSLSAAYEQYF